Here is one TCR beta chain with its context. The V gene's germline CDR1 is SGDLS and CDR2 YYNGEE. The V gene lost 0 bases and the J gene lost 4 bases, with 4 bases spanning the gap. CDR3 length: 12 amino acids. This sample stems from a study of technical replicates of blood from several donors. TCRdb's table, derived via immunoSEQ multiplex PCR, lists solely in-frame clones and lacks some. The table lists under 90,000 clones, under 95% of them singletons, with approximately 0.25% in the top ten. This clonotype was sampled from a human donor in good health. Sample: T cells isolated from PBMCs. The chain carries TRBV9 and TRBJ1-2; D unresolved. CDR3 sequence reads: CASSVDSYGYTF. For the CDR3, the DNA is TGTGCCAGCAGCGTAGACAGCTATGGCTACACCTTC.